A selection of T cell receptor beta chains follows, all from one sample in a study of blood T cell repertoires in COVID-19. Libraries were prepared by immunoSEQ multiplex PCR; TCRdb keeps only in-frame clonotypes and omits some of them. This table has tens of thousands of clones, around 89% appearing once. The sample taken for sequencing was PBMCs or T cells enriched from blood (not recorded which). The receptor source for this set is a woman aged 45-60 years with acute COVID-19. CDR3s include the opening cysteine and the closing phenylalanine or tryptophan. D genes are given only for firm matches. Size is omitted from some rows. Given values are once, few, many or a class for expanded clones.

V gene	J gene	clone size	D gene	CDR3 protein	CDR3 DNA
TRBV9	TRBJ1-2	NA	TRBD1	CASSPRQGSGVGYTF	TGTGCCAGCAGCCCCCGACAGGGATCTGGGGTTGGGTACACCTTC
TRBV28	TRBJ2-3	NA	NA	CASLASELADTQYF	TGTGCCAGCCTGGCTAGCGAGCTGGCAGATACGCAGTATTTT
TRBV7-2	TRBJ2-7	NA	TRBD2	CASSLTGLAAYEQYF	TGTGCCAGCAGCTTAACGGGACTAGCTGCCTACGAGCAGTACTTC
TRBV18	TRBJ2-3	NA	NA	CASSKGPTDTQYF	TGTGCCAGCTCAAAGGGGCCCACAGATACGCAGTATTTT
TRBV6-5	TRBJ1-1	NA	NA	CASRPGHISNTEAFF	TGTGCCAGCAGGCCCGGACATATAAGTAACACTGAAGCTTTCTTT
TRBV9	TRBJ2-2	NA	TRBD1	CASSVGTGDGAGELFF	TGTGCCAGCAGCGTAGGTACAGGGGATGGGGCCGGGGAGCTGTTTTTT
TRBV19	TRBJ2-1	NA	TRBD2	CASSSLSGKGFF	TGTGCCAGTAGTTCCTTAAGCGGGAAAGGGTTCTTC
TRBV28	TRBJ2-3	NA	NA	CASSFFGIQWVDTQYF	TGTGCCAGCAGTTTTTTCGGGATTCAATGGGTAGATACGCAGTATTTT
TRBV19	TRBJ2-1	NA	NA	CASSIGGLFNEQFF	TGTGCCAGTAGTATAGGGGGACTTTTCAATGAGCAGTTCTTC
TRBV20-1	TRBJ2-7	NA	NA	CSAPRAWEQYF	TGCAGTGCCCCGCGGGCATGGGAGCAGTACTTC
TRBV27	TRBJ2-7	NA	TRBD1	CASAARGTGAYEQYF	TGTGCCAGCGCCGCTCGCGGGACAGGGGCCTACGAGCAGTACTTC
TRBV2	TRBJ2-5	NA	NA	CASALSPSAQETQYF	TGTGCCAGCGCCCTTTCACCCAGCGCACAAGAGACCCAGTACTTC
TRBV27	TRBJ2-1	NA	TRBD2	CASSSLGAGENEQFF	TGTGCCAGCAGTTCCCTCGGGGCGGGAGAGAATGAGCAGTTCTTC
TRBV27	TRBJ2-7	NA	NA	CASSRTSVFSEQYF	TGTGCCAGCAGTCGCACGTCGGTTTTCTCCGAGCAGTACTTC
TRBV27	TRBJ2-7	NA	TRBD2	CASRIGGSSYEQYF	TGTGCCAGCAGGATCGGCGGGAGCTCCTACGAGCAGTACTTC
TRBV2	TRBJ2-5	NA	NA	CASSVLRMRQETQYF	TGTGCCAGCAGTGTTCTGAGAATGCGGCAAGAGACCCAGTACTTC
TRBV30	TRBJ2-1	NA	TRBD2	CAWSPAGLVSNEQFF	TGTGCCTGGAGTCCTGCGGGACTAGTCTCAAATGAGCAGTTCTTC
TRBV29-1	TRBJ1-2	once	NA	CSVEAQGNYGYTF	TGCAGCGTTGAAGCGCAGGGGAACTATGGCTACACCTTC
TRBV11-1	TRBJ2-4	NA	NA	CASSGTGKNIQYF	TGTGCCAGCAGCGGCACGGGCAAAAACATTCAGTACTTC
TRBV5-1	TRBJ1-6	NA	TRBD1	CASSHPTQGANSPLHF	TGCGCCAGCAGCCACCCGACGCAGGGGGCGAATTCACCCCTCCACTTT
TRBV5-1	TRBJ2-3	NA	TRBD2	CASSRGTSGTTDTQYF	TGCGCCAGCAGCCGCGGGACTAGCGGGACTACAGATACGCAGTATTTT
TRBV7-2	TRBJ1-2	NA	TRBD1	CASSLGQGGGYTF	TGTGCCAGCAGCTTAGGACAGGGAGGTGGCTACACCTTC
TRBV4-1	TRBJ2-3	NA	NA	CASSQEGLLSTDTQYF	TGCGCCAGCAGCCAAGAGGGGCTACTTAGCACAGATACGCAGTATTTT
TRBV5-4	TRBJ2-1	NA	TRBD2	CASSALAGGLGFWNEQFF	TGTGCCAGCAGCGCCCTAGCGGGAGGGTTGGGTTTTTGGAATGAGCAGTTCTTC
TRBV19	TRBJ2-7	NA	TRBD1	CASSIGGQVSSYEQYF	TGTGCCAGTAGTATCGGGGGACAGGTGAGCTCCTACGAGCAGTACTTC
TRBV5-4	TRBJ2-5	once	NA	CASSLGHRLRETQYF	TGTGCCAGCAGCTTGGGGCACAGGTTACGAGAGACCCAGTACTTC
TRBV27	TRBJ1-2	NA	NA	CASSLSSVGGEGYTF	TGTGCCAGCAGTTTATCGTCGGTGGGGGGTGAAGGCTACACCTTC
TRBV7-9	TRBJ1-3	NA	TRBD1	CASSPNRGSSGNTIYF	TGTGCCAGCAGCCCGAACAGGGGAAGCTCTGGAAACACCATATATTTT
TRBV14	TRBJ2-7	NA	NA	CASSHPHGGISDEQYF	TGTGCCAGCAGCCACCCCCACGGGGGTATAAGCGACGAGCAGTACTTC
TRBV30	TRBJ2-7	NA	NA	CAWSVSSHYEQYF	TGTGCCTGGAGTGTGTCCAGTCACTACGAGCAGTACTTC
TRBV11-2	TRBJ2-1	NA	NA	CASSLYPGLNNEQFF	TGTGCCAGCAGCTTATATCCGGGATTGAACAATGAGCAGTTCTTC
TRBV12-3/TRBV12-4	TRBJ1-5	NA	TRBD1	CASRGQGSQPQHF	TGTGCCAGCAGGGGACAGGGAAGCCAGCCCCAGCATTTT
TRBV7-9	TRBJ1-1	NA	TRBD1	CASSLVFGQGEAEAFF	TGTGCCAGCAGCTTAGTGTTCGGACAGGGTGAGGCTGAAGCTTTCTTT
TRBV21-1	TRBJ1-2	NA	NA	CASSPHPGTQRDYGYTF	TGTGCCAGCAGCCCTCACCCCGGGACTCAAAGGGACTATGGCTACACCTTC
TRBV14	TRBJ1-2	NA	NA	CASSQDQGGGGYTF	TGTGCCAGCAGCCAAGATCAAGGGGGTGGAGGCTACACCTTC
TRBV5-5	TRBJ1-2	NA	NA	CASSLEPSVIFGYTF	TGTGCCAGCAGCTTAGAGCCCTCGGTTATCTTCGGCTACACCTTC
TRBV4-1	TRBJ1-6	NA	TRBD1	CASSRTGTGSLSSPLHF	TGCGCCAGCAGCCGGACCGGGACAGGGTCTTTGAGCTCACCCCTCCACTTT
TRBV15	TRBJ1-3	NA	NA	CATSRDPDRPSGNTIYF	TGTGCCACCAGCAGAGACCCCGACAGGCCCTCTGGAAACACCATATATTTT
TRBV20-1	TRBJ1-2	NA	NA	CSAATYGYTF	TGCAGTGCGGCAACCTATGGCTACACCTTC
TRBV14	TRBJ1-1	NA	NA	CASSLGDGAGAFF	TGTGCCAGCAGCCTCGGAGACGGGGCGGGGGCTTTCTTT
TRBV27	TRBJ2-1	NA	TRBD2	CASSFHGLAGVSLNEQFF	TGTGCCAGCAGTTTTCACGGACTAGCGGGAGTTTCGTTGAATGAGCAGTTCTTC
TRBV4-2	TRBJ2-7	once	NA	CASSQDVTAVEQYF	TGTGCCAGCAGCCAAGATGTAACGGCGGTCGAGCAGTACTTC
TRBV7-8	TRBJ2-3	NA	NA	CASSPNAGTDTQYF	TGTGCCAGCAGCCCCAATGCGGGGACAGATACGCAGTATTTT
TRBV11-2	TRBJ2-7	NA	NA	CASSSLVLYEQYF	TGTGCCAGCAGCTCCCTAGTTCTCTACGAGCAGTACTTC
TRBV7-9	TRBJ2-1	once	NA	CASSLSGGNYNEQFF	TGTGCCAGCAGCTTAAGCGGCGGGAACTACAATGAGCAGTTCTTC
TRBV1	TRBJ2-3	NA	NA	CTSSQDPAGESTDTQYF	TGCACCAGCAGCCAAGATCCAGCAGGGGAGAGCACAGATACGCAGTATTTT
TRBV5-4	TRBJ2-5	NA	TRBD1	CASSFPTGGAETQYF	TGTGCCAGCAGCTTCCCGACAGGGGGCGCGGAGACCCAGTACTTC